Given below is one TCR beta chain in context. The CDR3 runs to 16 residues. The V and J ends lost 4 bases and 0 bases respectively, with 13 bases between them. The germline V gene has CDR1 SGHRS and CDR2 YFSETQ. This record belongs to a study of identifying expanded T cells in peripheral blood. This table comes from immunoSEQ multiplex PCR, and its TCRdb copy is limited to in-frame clones, with some not included. The data show over 100,000 clones, roughly nine tenths seen once. The gene calls are TRBV5-1 and TRBJ2-2, with D tentatively TRBD1 (5 bases). Source material: blood. The TCR originated in a person aged 18 to 69 in good health. The CDR3 DNA reads as TGCGCCAGCAGCCAGACCCCAGGGTCGAACACCGGGGAGCTGTTTTTT. Translation gives CASSQTPGSNTGELFF.